This TCR beta chain was observed in a study of T-cell memory formation after mild COVID-19. Study-wide background: In these data, TCR clusters were largely donor specific.

TCRdb re-called the 5' RACE reads through MiXCR, storing one row per CDR3 protein. The data hold a few hundred thousand distinct CDR3 sequences, with roughly a fifth observed a single time. Findings and caveats of the study: Most CD4+ clones that shrank were in CM and EM, while CD8+ ones turned up in EMRA. A second wave expanding day 15 to 37 was CD4+-biased; contracting clones were balanced. There were some responding clones in pre-infection memory, which suggested that cross-reactive memory had joined.

Looked up from germline, CDR1 is SGHRS and CDR2 is YFSETQ. The length of the CDR3 is 19 residues. Losses at the gene ends were 0 bases for V and 4 bases for J; bases not matched to a gene: 8. This clonotype was seen only a few times. Its target is unknown. The chain has TRBV5-1 and TRBJ2-1; 15 bases agree with TRBD2. Sequenced sample: PBMCs or a T cell subset sorted from them (not recorded which). The source is an adult woman who had mild COVID-19 (a few samples of this study predate the infection). Cell type and time point are not known. CDR3 nucleotides: TGCGCCAGCAGCTTGGACGGACTAGCGGGGGGGCCGAGATACAATGAGCAGTTCTTC. It specifies CASSLDGLAGGPRYNEQFF. The variable domain in full, completed from reference TRBV5-1 and TRBJ2-1, reads KAGVTQTPRYLIKTRGQQVTLSCSPISGHRSVSWYQQTPGQGLQFLFEYFSETQRNKGNFPGRFSGRQFSNSRSEMNVSTLELGDSALYLCASSLDGLAGGPRYNEQFFGPGTRLTVL.